The rows below give T cell receptor beta chains drawn from one sample of a study of follicular helper T cells after annual influenza vaccination. Data came from immunoSEQ multiplex PCR; TCRdb stores just in-frame clones and leaves some out. Here the sample spans 4,300 or so clones, roughly 82% being singletons. This specimen consisted of CXCR5+ CD38- circulating T follicular helper cells from blood, obtained 7 days after influenza vaccination. All receptors come from an adult who received the influenza vaccine. The CDR3 runs from the conserved cysteine through the conserved F or W. The order of the fields is D gene, V gene, clone size, J gene, CDR3 protein, CDR3 DNA. D genes are given only for firm matches. Expanded clones are given a class, and other clones once, few, many or no size at all.

D: TRBD1
V: TRBV18
size: few
J: TRBJ2-7
CDR3: CASSSTGTGDRLYEQYF
DNA: TGTGCCAGCTCCTCTACCGGGACAGGGGATCGACTTTACGAGCAGTACTTC

D: TRBD2
V: TRBV4-2
size: .
J: TRBJ2-5
CDR3: CASSQDLGAGLAGQQETQYF
DNA: TGTGCCAGCAGCCAAGATTTGGGGGCCGGGCTAGCGGGACAGCAAGAGACCCAGTACTTC

D: .
V: TRBV11-2
size: .
J: TRBJ2-1
CDR3: CASSLGTLYNEQFF
DNA: TGTGCCAGCAGCTTAGGAACTCTATACAATGAGCAGTTCTTC

D: .
V: TRBV5-4
size: .
J: TRBJ1-2
CDR3: CASSLVGSSAGRGNYGYTF
DNA: TGTGCCAGCAGCTTGGTTGGTAGTTCGGCGGGGCGCGGGAACTATGGCTACACCTTC

D: .
V: TRBV28
size: .
J: TRBJ1-2
CDR3: CASNKILYGYTF
DNA: TGTGCCAGCAATAAAATTTTATATGGCTACACCTTC

D: .
V: TRBV28
size: .
J: TRBJ2-1
CDR3: CAILGGVAYNEQFF
DNA: TGTGCCATCCTAGGGGGGGTAGCCTACAATGAGCAGTTCTTC

D: .
V: TRBV18
size: .
J: TRBJ2-7
CDR3: CASSPGVLDEQYF
DNA: TGTGCCAGCTCACCAGGGGTATTGGACGAGCAGTACTTC

D: .
V: TRBV7-2
size: .
J: TRBJ2-4
CDR3: CASSKETVAKNIQYF
DNA: TGTGCCAGCAGCAAGGAGACAGTAGCCAAAAACATTCAGTACTTC

D: .
V: TRBV19
size: .
J: TRBJ2-1
CDR3: CATRGRGRNYNEQFF
DNA: TGTGCCACTAGGGGCCGAGGGCGGAACTACAATGAGCAGTTCTTC

D: .
V: TRBV9
size: .
J: TRBJ2-5
CDR3: CASSASTGKGETQYF
DNA: TGTGCCAGCAGCGCGTCCACAGGGAAGGGGGAGACCCAGTACTTC

D: TRBD1
V: TRBV28
size: .
J: TRBJ1-5
CDR3: CASSKPNENRGRQPQHF
DNA: TGTGCCAGCAGTAAACCCAACGAAAACAGGGGACGTCAGCCCCAGCATTTT

D: .
V: TRBV19
size: .
J: TRBJ2-7
CDR3: CASGRGVTYEQYF
DNA: TGTGCCAGTGGCAGGGGGGTAACCTACGAGCAGTACTTC

D: TRBD1
V: TRBV7-9
size: .
J: TRBJ1-1
CDR3: CASSTATGDSVAFF
DNA: TGTGCCAGCAGCACAGCGACAGGGGATTCGGTAGCTTTCTTT

D: TRBD2
V: TRBV9
size: .
J: TRBJ2-7
CDR3: CASSVGVGGRSYEQYF
DNA: TGTGCCAGCAGCGTAGGGGTGGGAGGGCGGTCCTACGAGCAGTACTTC

D: TRBD2
V: TRBV10-3
size: .
J: TRBJ2-2
CDR3: CAISSGASSGGELFF
DNA: TGTGCCATCAGCAGCGGGGCATCATCAGGCGGGGAGCTGTTTTTT